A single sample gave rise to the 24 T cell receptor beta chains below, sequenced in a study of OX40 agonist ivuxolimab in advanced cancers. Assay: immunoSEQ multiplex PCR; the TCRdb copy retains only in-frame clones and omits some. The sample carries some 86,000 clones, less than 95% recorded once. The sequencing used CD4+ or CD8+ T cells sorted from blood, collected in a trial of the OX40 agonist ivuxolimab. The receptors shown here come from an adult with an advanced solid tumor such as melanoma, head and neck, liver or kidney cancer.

The CDR3 DNA sequence: TGTGCCAGCAGCGATCCTAGCGGGGGCTTTCCGGAGCAGTATTTT. It encodes CASSDPSGGFPEQYF. The chain recombines TRBV7-9 with TRBJ2-3; 10 bases are a match to TRBD2. In germline, CDR1 is SEHNR, CDR2 FQNEAQ (reference sequence). The J segment lost 11 bases and the V segment lost 5 bases, leaving 13 bases of the junction unmatched. CDR3 length: 15 residues. The full variable domain, completed using reference TRBV7-9 and TRBJ2-3, is DTGVSQNPRHKITKRGQNVTFRCDPISEHNRLYWYRQTLGQGPEFLTYFQNEAQLEKSRLLSDRFSAERPKGSFSTLEIQRTEQGDSAMYLCASSDPSGGFPEQYFGPGTRLTVL.

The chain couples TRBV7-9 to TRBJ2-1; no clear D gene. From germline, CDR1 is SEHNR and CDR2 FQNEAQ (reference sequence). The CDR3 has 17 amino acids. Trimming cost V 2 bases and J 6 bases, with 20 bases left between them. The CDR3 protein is CASSLLATELASNEQFF. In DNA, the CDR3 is TGTGCCAGCAGCTTATTGGCTACTGAGCTTGCGAGCAATGAGCAGTTCTTC.

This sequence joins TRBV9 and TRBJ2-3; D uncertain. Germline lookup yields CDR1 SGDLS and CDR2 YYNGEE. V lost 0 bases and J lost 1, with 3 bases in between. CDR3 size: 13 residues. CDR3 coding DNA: TGTGCCAGCAGCGTAGACGGCACAGATACGCAGTATTTT. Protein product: CASSVDGTDTQYF.

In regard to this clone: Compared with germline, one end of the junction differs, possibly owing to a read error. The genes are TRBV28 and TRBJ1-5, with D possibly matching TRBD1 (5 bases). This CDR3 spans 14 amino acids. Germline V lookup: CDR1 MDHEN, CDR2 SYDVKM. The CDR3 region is CASSPGQSNRPQHF. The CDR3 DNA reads TGTGCCAGCAGTCCCGGACAAAGCAATCGGCCCCAGCATTTT.

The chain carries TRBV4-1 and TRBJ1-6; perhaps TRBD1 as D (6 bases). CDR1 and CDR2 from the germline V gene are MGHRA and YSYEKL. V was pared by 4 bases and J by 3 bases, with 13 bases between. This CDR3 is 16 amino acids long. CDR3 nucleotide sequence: TGCGCCAGCAGCCGGCAGACAGGCGACTATAATTCACCCCTCCACTTT. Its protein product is CASSRQTGDYNSPLHF.

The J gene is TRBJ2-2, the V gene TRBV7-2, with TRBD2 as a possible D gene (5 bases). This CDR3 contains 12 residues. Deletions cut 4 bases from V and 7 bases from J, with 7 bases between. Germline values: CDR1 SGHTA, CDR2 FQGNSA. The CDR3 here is CASSSGLGELFF. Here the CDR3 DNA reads TGTGCCAGCAGCTCCGGACTCGGGGAGCTGTTTTTT. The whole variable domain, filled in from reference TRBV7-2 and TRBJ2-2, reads GAGVSQSPSNKVTEKGKDVELRCDPISGHTALYWYRQSLGQGLEFLIYFQGNSAPDKSGLPSDRFSAERTGGSVSTLTIQRTQQEDSAVYLCASSSGLGELFFGEGSRLTVL.

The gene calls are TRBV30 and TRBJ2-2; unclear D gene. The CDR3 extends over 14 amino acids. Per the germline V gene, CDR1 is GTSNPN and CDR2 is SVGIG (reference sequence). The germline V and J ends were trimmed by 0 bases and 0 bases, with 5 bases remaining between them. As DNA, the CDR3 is TGTGCCTGGAGTGTTAGGCCGAACACCGGGGAGCTGTTTTTT. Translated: CAWSVRPNTGELFF.

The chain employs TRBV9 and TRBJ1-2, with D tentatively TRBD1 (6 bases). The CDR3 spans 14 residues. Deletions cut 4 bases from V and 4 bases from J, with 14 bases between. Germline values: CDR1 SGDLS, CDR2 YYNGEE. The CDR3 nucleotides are TGTGCCAGCAGCTCCTCAGGGGACCTCTATGGCTACACCTTC. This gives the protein CASSSSGDLYGYTF.

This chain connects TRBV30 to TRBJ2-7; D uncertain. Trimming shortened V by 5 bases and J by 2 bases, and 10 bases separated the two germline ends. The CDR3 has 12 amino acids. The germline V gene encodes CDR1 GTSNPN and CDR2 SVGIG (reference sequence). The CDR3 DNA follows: TGTGCCTGGGGAGACGGAACCTACGAGCAGTACTTC. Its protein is CAWGDGTYEQYF.

In nucleotides, the CDR3 is TGTGCCACTCTGCCCGGGACAGGGTATGGCACTGAAGCTTTCTTT. Amino acid sequence: CATLPGTGYGTEAFF. The chain links TRBV27 to TRBJ1-1; 9 bases map to TRBD1. The V gene's germline CDR1 is MNHEY and CDR2 SMNVEV (reference sequence). V lost 10 bases to trimming and J lost 4 bases; unmatched junction nucleotides: 13. This CDR3 is built from 15 residues.

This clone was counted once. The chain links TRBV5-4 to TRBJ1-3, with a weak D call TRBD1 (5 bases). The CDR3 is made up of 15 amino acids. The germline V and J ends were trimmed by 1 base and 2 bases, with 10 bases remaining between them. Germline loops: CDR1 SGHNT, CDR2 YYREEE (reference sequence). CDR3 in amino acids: CASSLWGSAGNTIYF. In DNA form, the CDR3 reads TGTGCCAGCAGCTTGTGGGGGAGCGCTGGAAACACCATATATTTT.

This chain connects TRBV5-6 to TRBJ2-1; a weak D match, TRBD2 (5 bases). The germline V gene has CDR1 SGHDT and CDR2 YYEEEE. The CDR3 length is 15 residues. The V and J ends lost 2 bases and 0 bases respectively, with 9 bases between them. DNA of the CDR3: TGTGCCAGCAGCTTAGGAGGTAGCTCCTACAATGAGCAGTTCTTC. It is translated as CASSLGGSSYNEQFF.

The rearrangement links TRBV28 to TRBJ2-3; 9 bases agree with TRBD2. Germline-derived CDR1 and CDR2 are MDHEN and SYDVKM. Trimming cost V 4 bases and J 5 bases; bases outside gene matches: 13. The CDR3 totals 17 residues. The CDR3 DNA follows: TGTGCCAGCAGTTCTCCTTTGGGTAGCGGGAGTGGAGATACGCAGTATTTT. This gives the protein CASSSPLGSGSGDTQYF.

The CDR3 loop reads CASSLTGPNQPQHF. The CDR3 DNA reads TGTGCCAGCAGCTTAACAGGGCCCAATCAGCCCCAGCATTTT. This rearrangement joins TRBV7-3 to TRBJ1-5; D unresolved. The length of the CDR3 is 14 residues. The germline V gene encodes CDR1 SGHTA and CDR2 FQGTGA. V lost 0 bases, J lost 3 bases, and 6 bases lay in between. The complete variable domain, with remaining parts taken from reference TRBV7-3 and TRBJ1-5, reads GAGVSQTPSNKVTEKGKYVELRCDPISGHTALYWYRQSLGQGPEFLIYFQGTGAADDSGLPNDRFFAVRPEGSVSTLKIQRTERGDSAVYLCASSLTGPNQPQHFGDGTRLSIL.

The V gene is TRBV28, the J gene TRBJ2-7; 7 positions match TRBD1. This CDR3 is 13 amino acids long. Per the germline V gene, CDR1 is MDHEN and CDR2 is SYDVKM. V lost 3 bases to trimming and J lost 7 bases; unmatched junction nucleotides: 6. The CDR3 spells CASSLNRGWEQYF. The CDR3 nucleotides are TGTGCCAGCAGTTTGAACAGGGGCTGGGAGCAGTACTTC.

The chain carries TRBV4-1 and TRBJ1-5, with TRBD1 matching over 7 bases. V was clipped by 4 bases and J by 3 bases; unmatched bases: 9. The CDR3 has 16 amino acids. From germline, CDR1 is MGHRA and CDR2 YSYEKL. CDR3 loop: CASSLTDRVANQPQHF. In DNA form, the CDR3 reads TGCGCCAGCAGCCTAACTGACAGGGTGGCCAATCAGCCCCAGCATTTT.

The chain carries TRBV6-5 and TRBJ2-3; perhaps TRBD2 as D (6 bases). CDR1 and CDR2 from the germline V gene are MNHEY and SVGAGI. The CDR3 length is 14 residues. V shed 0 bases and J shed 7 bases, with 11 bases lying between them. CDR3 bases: TGTGCCAGCAGTTACTCGGGAGGCAGCTATACGCAGTATTTT. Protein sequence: CASSYSGGSYTQYF.

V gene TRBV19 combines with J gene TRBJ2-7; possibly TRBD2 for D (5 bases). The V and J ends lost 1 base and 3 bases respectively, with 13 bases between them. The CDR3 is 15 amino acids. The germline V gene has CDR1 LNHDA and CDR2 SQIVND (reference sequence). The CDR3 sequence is CASSIGSGSFYEQYF. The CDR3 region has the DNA TGTGCCAGTAGTATAGGAAGCGGCAGCTTCTACGAGCAGTACTTC.

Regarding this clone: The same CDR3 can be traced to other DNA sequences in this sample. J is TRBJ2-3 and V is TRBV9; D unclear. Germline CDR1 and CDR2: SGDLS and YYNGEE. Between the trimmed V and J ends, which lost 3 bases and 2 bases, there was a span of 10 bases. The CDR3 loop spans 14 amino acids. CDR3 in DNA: TGTGCCAGCAGCGATCCAGGCTCCACAGATACGCAGTATTTT. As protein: CASSDPGSTDTQYF.

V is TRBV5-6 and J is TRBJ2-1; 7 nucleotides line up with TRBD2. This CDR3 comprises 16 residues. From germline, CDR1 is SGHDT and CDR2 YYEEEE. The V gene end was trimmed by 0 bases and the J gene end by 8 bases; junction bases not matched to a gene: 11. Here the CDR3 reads CASSLAAGVAKDEQFF. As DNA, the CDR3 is TGTGCCAGCAGCTTGGCCGCGGGGGTAGCTAAAGATGAGCAGTTCTTC.

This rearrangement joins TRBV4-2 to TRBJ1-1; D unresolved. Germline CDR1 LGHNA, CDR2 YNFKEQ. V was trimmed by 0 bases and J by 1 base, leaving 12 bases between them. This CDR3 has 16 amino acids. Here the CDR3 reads CASSQDYVRANTEAFF. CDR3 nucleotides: TGTGCCAGCAGCCAAGATTACGTCCGGGCGAACACTGAAGCTTTCTTT.

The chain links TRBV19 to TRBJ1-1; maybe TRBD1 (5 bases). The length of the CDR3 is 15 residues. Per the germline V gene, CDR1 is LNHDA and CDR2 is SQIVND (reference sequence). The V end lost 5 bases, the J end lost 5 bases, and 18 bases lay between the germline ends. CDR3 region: CASSYRDGAYTEAFF. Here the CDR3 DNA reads TGTGCCAGTAGTTACCGGGACGGCGCCTATACTGAAGCTTTCTTT.

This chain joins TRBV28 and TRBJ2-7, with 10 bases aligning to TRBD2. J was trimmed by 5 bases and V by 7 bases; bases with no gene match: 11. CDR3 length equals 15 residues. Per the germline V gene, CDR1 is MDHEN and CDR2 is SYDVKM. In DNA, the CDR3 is TGTGCCAGCACGAACCGACTAGCGGGTTTAGACGAGCAGTACTTC. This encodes CASTNRLAGLDEQYF.

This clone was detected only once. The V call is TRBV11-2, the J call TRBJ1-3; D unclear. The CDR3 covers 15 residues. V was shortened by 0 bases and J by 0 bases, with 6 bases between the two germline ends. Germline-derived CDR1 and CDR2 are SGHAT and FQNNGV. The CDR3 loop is CASSLDGGSGNTIYF. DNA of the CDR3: TGTGCCAGCAGCTTAGACGGCGGCTCTGGAAACACCATATATTTT.